These 9 T cell receptor beta chains were sequenced from one sample in a study of blood T cell repertoires in COVID-19. Method: immunoSEQ multiplex PCR; TCRdb's copy keeps in-frame clones and lacks some. The repertoire has 200,000 to 300,000 clones, 75% to 90% of them found once; the top ten carry nearly 2%. The sequenced material came from peripheral blood. The source is a young man with active or convalescent COVID-19.

The V and J genes are TRBV11-2 and TRBJ2-7; TRBD1 might be the D (5 bases). The germline V gene encodes CDR1 SGHAT and CDR2 FQNNGV. The CDR3 runs 15 residues. V dropped 5 bases and J dropped 1 base, with 15 bases sitting between them. The CDR3 DNA is TGTGCCAGCAGCCACCTCCTGACAGAATCCTACGAGCAGTACTTC. Translating it yields CASSHLLTESYEQYF. The whole variable domain, remainder taken from reference TRBV11-2 and TRBJ2-7, is EAGVAQSPRYKIIEKRQSVAFWCNPISGHATLYWYQQILGQGPKLLIQFQNNGVVDDSQLPKDRFSAERLKGVDSTLKIQPAKLEDSAVYLCASSHLLTESYEQYFGPGTRLTVT.

This clone was seen once. Here the CDR3 reads CASSRDSSNSPLHF. The CDR3 DNA reads as TGTGCCAGCTCACGGGACAGCAGTAATTCACCCCTCCACTTT. The chain couples TRBV18 to TRBJ1-6; 7 bases map to TRBD1. Germline-derived CDR1 and CDR2 are KGHSH and LQKENI. The CDR3 spans 14 residues. Losses at the gene ends were 4 bases for V and 6 bases for J; bases not matched to a gene: 3.

The chain carries TRBV10-3 and TRBJ2-7; 10 bases are shared with TRBD2. With 5 bases clipped from V and 3 bases from J, the junction kept 4 bases outside the gene matches. Germline loops: CDR1 ENHRY, CDR2 SYGVKD. The length of the CDR3 is 14 residues. This chain's CDR3 is CAISLAGGLYEQYF. The CDR3 DNA follows: TGTGCCATCAGTTTAGCGGGGGGACTCTACGAGCAGTACTTC.

This clone turned up a few times. The chain employs TRBV6-6 and TRBJ2-3, with D maybe TRBD1 (5 bases). The CDR3 has 16 amino acids. Between the trimmed V and J ends, which lost 6 bases and 0 bases, there was a span of 16 bases. Germline loops: CDR1 MNHNY, CDR2 SVGAGI (reference sequence). The CDR3 bases are TGTGCCAGCAGGCTACAGGATTCCTCTAGCACAGATACGCAGTATTTT. This sequence encodes CASRLQDSSSTDTQYF.

This chain connects TRBV6-2 or TRBV6-3 to TRBJ1-5, with 7 bases lining up with TRBD1. Germline CDR1 is MNHEY and CDR2 is SVGEGT. CDR3 length: 15 residues. Trimming cost V 6 bases and J 3 bases; bases outside gene matches: 8. The CDR3 DNA follows: TGTGCCAGCAGCACCCGGGGACAGTACAATCAGCCCCAGCATTTT. Translated, it gives CASSTRGQYNQPQHF.

This clone has just a few counts. The CDR3 DNA reads TGTGCCAGCAGCTTGGGCGTCTATCTCACAGATACGCAGTATTTT. Translation: CASSLGVYLTDTQYF. The rearrangement uses TRBV5-4 and TRBJ2-3; D is uncertain. V was trimmed by 0 bases and J by 2 bases, leaving 10 bases between them. This CDR3 spans 15 amino acids. Germline loops: CDR1 SGHNT, CDR2 YYREEE (reference sequence).

Only a few counts were recorded for this clone. This chain joins TRBV19 and TRBJ2-3; 7 bases are shared with TRBD2. V lost 8 bases to trimming and J lost 2 bases; unmatched junction nucleotides: 7. This CDR3 contains 14 residues. The germline gives CDR1 LNHDA, CDR2 SQIVND (reference sequence). The CDR3 protein is CASSTGLITDTQYF. CDR3 DNA: TGTGCCAGTTCCACGGGACTAATCACAGATACGCAGTATTTT. The full variable domain, in which reference TRBV19 and TRBJ2-3 provide the parts outside the CDR3, is DGGITQSPKYLFRKEGQNVTLSCEQNLNHDAMYWYRQDPGQGLRLIYYSQIVNDFQKGDIAEGYSVSREKKESFPLTVTSAQKNPTAFYLCASSTGLITDTQYFGPGTRLTVL.

The chain couples TRBV7-9 to TRBJ2-7; the D gene is possibly TRBD1 (6 bases). V was clipped by 1 base and J by 7 bases, with 11 bases between them. The CDR3 has 13 amino acids. The germline gives CDR1 SEHNR, CDR2 FQNEAQ (reference sequence). The CDR3 DNA reads as TGTGCCAGCAGCTTAGTGCAGGGGATAGAGCAGTACTTC. Its protein is CASSLVQGIEQYF.

The chain has TRBV14 and TRBJ1-2; no reliable D call. V was pared by 4 bases and J by 13 bases, with 19 bases between. CDR3 length equals 13 residues. Looked up from germline, CDR1 is SGHDN and CDR2 is FVKESK. Here the CDR3 reads CASSLAGWVEGTF. For the CDR3, the DNA is TGTGCCAGCAGCCTGGCAGGATGGGTAGAAGGCACCTTC.